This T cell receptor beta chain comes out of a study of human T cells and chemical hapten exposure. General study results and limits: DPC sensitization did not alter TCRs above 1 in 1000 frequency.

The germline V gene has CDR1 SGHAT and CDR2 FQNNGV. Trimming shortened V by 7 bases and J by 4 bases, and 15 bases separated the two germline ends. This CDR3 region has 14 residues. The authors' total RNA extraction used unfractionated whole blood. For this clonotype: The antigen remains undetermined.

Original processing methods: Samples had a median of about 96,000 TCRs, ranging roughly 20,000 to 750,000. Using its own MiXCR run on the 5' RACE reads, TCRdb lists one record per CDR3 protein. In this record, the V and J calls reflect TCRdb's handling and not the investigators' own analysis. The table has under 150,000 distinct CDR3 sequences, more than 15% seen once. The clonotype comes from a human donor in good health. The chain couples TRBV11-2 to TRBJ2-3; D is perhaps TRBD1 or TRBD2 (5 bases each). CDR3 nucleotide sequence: TGTGCCAGCAAAACGGGACCTCTCTCAGATACGCAGTATTTT. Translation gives CASKTGPLSDTQYF.